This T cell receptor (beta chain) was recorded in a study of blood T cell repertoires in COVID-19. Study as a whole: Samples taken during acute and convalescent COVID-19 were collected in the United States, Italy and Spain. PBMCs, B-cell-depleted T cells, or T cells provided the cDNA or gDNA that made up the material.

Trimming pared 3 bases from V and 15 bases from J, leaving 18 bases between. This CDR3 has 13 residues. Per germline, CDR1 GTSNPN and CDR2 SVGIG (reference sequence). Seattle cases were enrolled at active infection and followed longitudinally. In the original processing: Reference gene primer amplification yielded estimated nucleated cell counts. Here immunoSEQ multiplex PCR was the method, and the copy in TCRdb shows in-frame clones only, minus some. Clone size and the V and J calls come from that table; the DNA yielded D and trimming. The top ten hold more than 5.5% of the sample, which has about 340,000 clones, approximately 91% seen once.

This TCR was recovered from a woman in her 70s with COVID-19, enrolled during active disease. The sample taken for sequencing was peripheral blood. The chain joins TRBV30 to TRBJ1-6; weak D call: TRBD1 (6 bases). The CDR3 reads CAWRLGGDPSLHF. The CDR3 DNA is TGTGCCTGGAGGTTAGGGGGGGATCCGAGCCTCCACTTT.